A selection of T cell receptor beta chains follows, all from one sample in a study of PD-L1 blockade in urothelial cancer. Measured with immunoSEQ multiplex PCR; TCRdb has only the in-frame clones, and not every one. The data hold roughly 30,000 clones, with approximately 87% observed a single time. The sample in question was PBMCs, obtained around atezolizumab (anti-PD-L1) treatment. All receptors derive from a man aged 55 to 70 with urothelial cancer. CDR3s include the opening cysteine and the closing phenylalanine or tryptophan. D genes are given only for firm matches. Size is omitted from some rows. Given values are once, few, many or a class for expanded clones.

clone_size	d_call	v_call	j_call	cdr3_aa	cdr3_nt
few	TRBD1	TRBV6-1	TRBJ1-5	CASSVSGTGNQPQHF	TGTGCCAGCAGTGTATCCGGGACAGGCAATCAGCCCCAGCATTTT
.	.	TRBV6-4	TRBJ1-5	CASSVVGQSNQPQHF	TGTGCCAGCAGTGTTGTAGGACAGAGCAATCAGCCCCAGCATTTT
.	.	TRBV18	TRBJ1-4	CASSRSQSNEKLFF	TGTGCCAGCTCCCGGTCGCAATCTAATGAAAAACTGTTTTTT
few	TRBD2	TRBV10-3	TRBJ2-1	CAIALTSAGGEQFF	TGTGCCATCGCGCTAACTAGCGCGGGGGGGGAGCAGTTCTTC
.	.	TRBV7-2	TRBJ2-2	CASSLAVVYTGELFF	TGTGCCAGCAGCTTAGCGGTAGTTTACACCGGGGAGCTGTTTTTT
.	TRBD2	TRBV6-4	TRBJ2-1	CASSDLTSGSVGEQFF	TGTGCCAGCAGTGATCTGACTAGCGGGAGTGTGGGTGAGCAGTTCTTC
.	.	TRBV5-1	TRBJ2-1	CASSLGASSSYNEQFF	TGCGCCAGCAGCTTGGGGGCTAGCAGCTCCTACAATGAGCAGTTCTTC
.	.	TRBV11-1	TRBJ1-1	CASSHHYSGSATEAFF	TGTGCCAGCAGCCACCACTATTCAGGGTCCGCCACTGAAGCTTTCTTT
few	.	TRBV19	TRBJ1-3	CASSISSRSGNTIYF	TGTGCCAGTAGTATCTCAAGCAGGTCTGGAAACACCATATATTTT
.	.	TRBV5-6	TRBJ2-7	CASSLVRGAGEQYF	TGTGCCAGCAGCTTGGTTCGGGGGGCGGGCGAGCAGTACTTC
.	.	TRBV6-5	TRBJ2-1	CASSYRDYNEQFF	TGTGCCAGCAGTTACCGAGACTACAATGAGCAGTTCTTC
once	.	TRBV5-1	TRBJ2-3	CASSPKGVYLPDTQYF	TGCGCCAGCAGCCCAAAGGGGGTTTACCTCCCAGATACGCAGTATTTT
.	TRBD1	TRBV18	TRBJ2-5	CASSLRDRELETQYF	TGTGCCAGCTCTCTTCGGGACAGGGAATTAGAGACCCAGTACTTC
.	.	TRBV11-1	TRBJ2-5	CASSDRQFGLSETQYF	TGTGCCAGCAGCGACAGGCAATTCGGACTTTCAGAGACCCAGTACTTC
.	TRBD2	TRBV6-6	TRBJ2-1	CAALRRLADNEQFF	TGTGCCGCCCTTCGGAGACTAGCGGACAATGAGCAGTTCTTC
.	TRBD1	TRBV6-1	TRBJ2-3	CASSLPGQGADTQYF	TGTGCCAGCAGTCTTCCGGGACAGGGGGCAGATACGCAGTATTTT
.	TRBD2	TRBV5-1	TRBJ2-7	CASSLVSGTSGGYEQYF	TGCGCCAGCAGCTTGGTATCCGGGACTTCGGGGGGTTACGAGCAGTACTTC
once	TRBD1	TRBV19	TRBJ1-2	CASSLRQGEDGYTF	TGTGCCAGTAGTCTACGACAGGGTGAAGATGGCTACACCTTC
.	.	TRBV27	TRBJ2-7	CASRRGLGSYEQYF	TGTGCCAGCCGACGTGGACTTGGCTCCTACGAGCAGTACTTC
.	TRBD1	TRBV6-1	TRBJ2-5	CASSSGTGFRETQYF	TGTGCCAGCAGCTCCGGGACAGGGTTCCGAGAGACCCAGTACTTC
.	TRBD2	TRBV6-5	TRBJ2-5	CASSSGLTYYQETQYF	TGTGCCAGCAGTTCGGGACTAACGTACTACCAAGAGACCCAGTACTTC
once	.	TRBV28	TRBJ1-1	CASSSSYRPEEAFF	TGTGCCAGCAGTTCATCCTACAGGCCCGAGGAGGCTTTCTTT
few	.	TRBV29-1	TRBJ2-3	CSARSGTDTQYF	TGCAGCGCTAGAAGCGGGACAGATACGCAGTATTTT
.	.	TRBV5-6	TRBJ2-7	CASSDYSVLYEQYF	TGTGCCAGCAGCGACTACAGTGTTCTTTACGAGCAGTACTTC
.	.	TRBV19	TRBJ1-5	CASSMGRLGNQPQHF	TGTGCCAGTAGTATGGGCAGGTTGGGCAATCAGCCCCAGCATTTT
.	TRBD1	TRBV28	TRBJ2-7	CASTRTGSSYEQYF	TGTGCCAGCACTCGGACAGGATCTTCCTACGAGCAGTACTTC
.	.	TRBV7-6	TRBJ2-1	CASSPQNEQFF	TGTGCCAGCAGCCCCCAGAATGAGCAGTTCTTC
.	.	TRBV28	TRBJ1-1	CASSSQREAFF	TGTGCCAGCAGTTCTCAGCGTGAAGCTTTCTTT
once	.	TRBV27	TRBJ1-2	CASSLSGGAGYTF	TGTGCCAGCAGTTTATCCGGAGGTGCTGGCTACACCTTC
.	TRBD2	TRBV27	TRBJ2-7	CASSQRTSGNEQYF	TGTGCCAGCAGCCAAAGGACTAGCGGGAACGAGCAGTACTTC
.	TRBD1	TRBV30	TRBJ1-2	CAWGTDNYGYTF	TGTGCCTGGGGGACAGATAACTATGGCTACACCTTC
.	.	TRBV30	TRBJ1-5	CAWREQPNQPQHF	TGTGCCTGGAGGGAGCAGCCGAATCAGCCCCAGCATTTT
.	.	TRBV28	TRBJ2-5	CASSLPLGAGETQYF	TGTGCCAGCAGTTTACCCTTGGGGGCCGGGGAGACCCAGTACTTC
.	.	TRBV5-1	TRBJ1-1	CASSPTGGSTEAFF	TGCGCCAGCAGCCCTACCGGGGGGAGTACTGAAGCTTTCTTT
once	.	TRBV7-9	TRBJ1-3	CAISTTEVSNTIYF	TGTGCCATCTCGACGACGGAGGTTAGCAACACCATATATTTT
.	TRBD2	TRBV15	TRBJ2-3	CATSRVAGGTDTQYF	TGTGCCACCAGCAGAGTAGCGGGAGGCACAGATACGCAGTATTTT
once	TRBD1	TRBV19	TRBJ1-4	CASTTGTGGEKLFF	TGTGCCAGTACAACCGGGACAGGGGGCGAAAAACTGTTTTTT
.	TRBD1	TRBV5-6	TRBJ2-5	CASSLGTGGATQYF	TGTGCCAGCAGCTTAGGGACAGGGGGCGCGACCCAGTACTTC
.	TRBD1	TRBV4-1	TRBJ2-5	CASSQTPGQNYQETQYF	TGCGCCAGCAGCCAAACCCCGGGACAGAACTACCAAGAGACCCAGTACTTC
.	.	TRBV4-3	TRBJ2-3	CASSQELGGTDTQYF	TGCGCCAGCAGCCAAGAGTTAGGAGGCACAGATACGCAGTATTTT
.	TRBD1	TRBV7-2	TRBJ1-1	CASSSGQGHSEAFF	TGTGCCAGCAGCTCGGGACAGGGACATTCGGAAGCTTTCTTT
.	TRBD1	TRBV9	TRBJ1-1	CASSAQGAGTEAFF	TGTGCCAGCAGCGCTCAGGGGGCTGGTACTGAAGCTTTCTTT